This TCR beta chain was captured by sequencing in a study of blood T cell repertoires in COVID-19. Repertoires were generated with immunoSEQ multiplex PCR, while TCRdb's copy carries only in-frame clones and drops some. Of under 250,000 clones in the sample, roughly 85% were seen once. V lost 5 bases, J lost 5 bases, and 6 bases stayed unmatched. Germline CDR1 and CDR2: LNHDA and SQIVND (reference sequence). This CDR3 is built from 14 residues. The origin of this receptor is a man over 45 with COVID-19, enrolled during active disease. Sequenced sample: peripheral blood. The V call is TRBV19, the J call TRBJ1-5; TRBD1 agrees at 7 bases. The CDR3 sequence is CASSVGGDYQPQHF. CDR3 in DNA: TGTGCCAGTAGTGTAGGGGGCGATTATCAGCCCCAGCATTTT.